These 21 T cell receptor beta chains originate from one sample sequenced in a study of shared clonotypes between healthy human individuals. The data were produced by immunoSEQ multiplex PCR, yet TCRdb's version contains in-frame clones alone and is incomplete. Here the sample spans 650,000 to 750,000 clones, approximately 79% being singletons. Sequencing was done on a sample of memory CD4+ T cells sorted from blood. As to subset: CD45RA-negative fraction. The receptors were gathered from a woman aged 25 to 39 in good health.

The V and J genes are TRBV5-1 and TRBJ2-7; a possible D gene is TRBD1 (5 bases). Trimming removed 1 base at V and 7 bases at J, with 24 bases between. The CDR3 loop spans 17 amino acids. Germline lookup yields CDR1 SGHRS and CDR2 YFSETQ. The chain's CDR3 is CASSLRSMSMGRDEQYF. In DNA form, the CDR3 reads TGCGCCAGCAGCTTGAGGTCGATGTCGATGGGGCGTGATGAGCAGTACTTC.

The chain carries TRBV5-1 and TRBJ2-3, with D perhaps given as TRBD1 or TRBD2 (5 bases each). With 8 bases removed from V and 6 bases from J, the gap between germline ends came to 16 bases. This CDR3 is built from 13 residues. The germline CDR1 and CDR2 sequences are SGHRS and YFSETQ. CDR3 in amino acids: CASQGPNGDTQYF. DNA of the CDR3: TGCGCCAGTCAGGGACCAAACGGTGATACGCAGTATTTT. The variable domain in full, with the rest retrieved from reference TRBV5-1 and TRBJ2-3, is KAGVTQTPRYLIKTRGQQVTLSCSPISGHRSVSWYQQTPGQGLQFLFEYFSETQRNKGNFPGRFSGRQFSNSRSEMNVSTLELGDSALYLCASQGPNGDTQYFGPGTRLTVL.

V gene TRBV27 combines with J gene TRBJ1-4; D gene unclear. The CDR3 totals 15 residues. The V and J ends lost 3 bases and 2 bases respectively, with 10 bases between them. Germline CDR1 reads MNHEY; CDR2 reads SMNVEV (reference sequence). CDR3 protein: CASSFLPSTNEKLFF. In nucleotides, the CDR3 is TGTGCCAGCAGTTTTTTGCCTAGCACTAATGAAAAACTGTTTTTT.

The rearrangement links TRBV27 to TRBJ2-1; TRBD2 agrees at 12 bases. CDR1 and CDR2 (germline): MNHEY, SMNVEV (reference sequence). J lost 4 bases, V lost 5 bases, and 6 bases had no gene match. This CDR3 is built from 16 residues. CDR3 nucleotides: TGTGCCAGCAGTCAAAGACTAGCGGGAGCATACAATGAGCAGTTCTTC. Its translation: CASSQRLAGAYNEQFF.

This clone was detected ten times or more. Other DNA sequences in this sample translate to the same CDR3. This chain's CDR3 is CASSKNRDTEAFF. In DNA form, the CDR3 reads TGCGCCAGCAGTAAGAACAGGGACACTGAAGCTTTCTTT. The chain combines TRBV10-1 with TRBJ1-1, with D perhaps matching TRBD1 (6 bases). Trimming took 5 bases from V and 3 from J, leaving 10 bases between them. CDR1 and CDR2 (germline): WNHNN, SYGVQD (reference sequence). CDR3 size: 13 residues.

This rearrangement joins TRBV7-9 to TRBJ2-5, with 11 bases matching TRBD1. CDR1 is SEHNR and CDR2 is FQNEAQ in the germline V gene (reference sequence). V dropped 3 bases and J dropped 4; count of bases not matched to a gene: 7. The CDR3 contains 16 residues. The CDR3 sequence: CASSFGQGAVGETQYF. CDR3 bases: TGTGCCAGCAGCTTTGGACAGGGGGCAGTCGGAGAGACCCAGTACTTC.

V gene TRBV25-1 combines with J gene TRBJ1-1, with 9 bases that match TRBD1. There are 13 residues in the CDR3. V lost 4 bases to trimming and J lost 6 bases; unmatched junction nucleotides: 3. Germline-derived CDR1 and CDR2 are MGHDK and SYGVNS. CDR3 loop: CASSAGTGSEAFF. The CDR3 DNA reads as TGTGCCAGCAGTGCCGGGACAGGGTCTGAAGCTTTCTTT. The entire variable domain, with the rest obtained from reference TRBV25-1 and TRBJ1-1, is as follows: EADIYQTPRYLVIGTGKKITLECSQTMGHDKMYWYQQDPGMELHLIHYSYGVNSTEKGDLSSESTVSRIRTEHFPLTLESARPSHTSQYLCASSAGTGSEAFFGQGTRLTVV.

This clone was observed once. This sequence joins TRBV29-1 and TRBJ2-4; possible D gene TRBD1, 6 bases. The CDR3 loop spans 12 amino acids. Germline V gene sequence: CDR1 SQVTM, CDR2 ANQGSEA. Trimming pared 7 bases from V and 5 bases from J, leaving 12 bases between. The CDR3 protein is CSAWDTQNIQYF. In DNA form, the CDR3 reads TGCAGCGCCTGGGACACCCAAAACATTCAGTACTTC.

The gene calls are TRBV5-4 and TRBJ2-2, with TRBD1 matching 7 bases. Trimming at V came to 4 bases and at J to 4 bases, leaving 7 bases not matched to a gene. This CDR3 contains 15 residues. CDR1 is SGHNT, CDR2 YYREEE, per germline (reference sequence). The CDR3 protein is CASSPGGSSTGELFF. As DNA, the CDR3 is TGTGCCAGCAGCCCAGGGGGATCGAGCACCGGGGAGCTGTTTTTT.

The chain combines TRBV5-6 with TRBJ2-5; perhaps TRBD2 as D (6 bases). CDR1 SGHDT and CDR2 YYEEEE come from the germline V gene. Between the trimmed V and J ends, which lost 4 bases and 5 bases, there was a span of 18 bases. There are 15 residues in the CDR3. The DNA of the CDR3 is TGTGCCAGCAGCCGATCGACTGCTCGGGGGGAGACCCAGTACTTC. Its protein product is CASSRSTARGETQYF.

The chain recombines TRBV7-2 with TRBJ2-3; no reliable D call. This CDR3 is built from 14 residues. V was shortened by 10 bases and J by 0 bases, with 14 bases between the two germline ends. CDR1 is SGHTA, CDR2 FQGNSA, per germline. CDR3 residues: CATRPRPSTDTQYF. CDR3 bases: TGTGCCACCCGACCAAGACCTAGCACAGATACGCAGTATTTT.

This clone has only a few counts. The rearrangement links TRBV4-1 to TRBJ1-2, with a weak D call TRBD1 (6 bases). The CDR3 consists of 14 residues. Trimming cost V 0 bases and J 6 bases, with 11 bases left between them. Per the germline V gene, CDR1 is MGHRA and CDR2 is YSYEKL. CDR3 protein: CASSQDDRGHGYTF. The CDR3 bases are TGCGCCAGCAGCCAAGATGACCGGGGGCATGGCTACACCTTC.

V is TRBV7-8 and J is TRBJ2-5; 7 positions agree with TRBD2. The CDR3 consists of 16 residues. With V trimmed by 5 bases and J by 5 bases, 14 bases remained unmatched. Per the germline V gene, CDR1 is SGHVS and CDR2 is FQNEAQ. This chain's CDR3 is CASSLRTAGEYETQYF. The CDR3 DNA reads TGTGCCAGCAGCCTGAGGACCGCGGGAGAATATGAGACCCAGTACTTC.

CDR3: CASSVQGGAEAFF. As DNA, the CDR3 is TGTGCCAGCAGTGTTCAGGGTGGGGCTGAAGCTTTCTTT. The rearrangement joins TRBV2 to TRBJ1-1, with D maybe TRBD1 (5 bases). This CDR3 is 13 amino acids long. V was shortened by 4 bases and J by 6 bases, with 12 bases between the two germline ends. In germline, CDR1 is SNHLY, CDR2 FYNNEI.

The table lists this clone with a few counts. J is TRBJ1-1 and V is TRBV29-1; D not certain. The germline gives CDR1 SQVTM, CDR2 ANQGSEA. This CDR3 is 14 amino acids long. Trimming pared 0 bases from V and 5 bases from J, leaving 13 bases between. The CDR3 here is CSVEESLGSTEAFF. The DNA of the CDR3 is TGCAGCGTTGAAGAATCTTTGGGGAGTACTGAAGCTTTCTTT.

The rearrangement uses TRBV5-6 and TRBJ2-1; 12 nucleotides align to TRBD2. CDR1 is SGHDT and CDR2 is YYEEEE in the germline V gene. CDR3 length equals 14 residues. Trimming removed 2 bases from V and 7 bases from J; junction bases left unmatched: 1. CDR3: CASSFGTSGNEQFF. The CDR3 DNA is TGTGCCAGCAGCTTTGGGACTAGCGGGAATGAGCAGTTCTTC. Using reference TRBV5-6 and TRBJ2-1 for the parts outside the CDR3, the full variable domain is DAGVTQSPTHLIKTRGQQVTLRCSPKSGHDTVSWYQQALGQGPQFIFQYYEEEERQRGNFPDRFSGHQFPNYSSELNVNALLLGDSALYLCASSFGTSGNEQFFGPGTRLTVL.

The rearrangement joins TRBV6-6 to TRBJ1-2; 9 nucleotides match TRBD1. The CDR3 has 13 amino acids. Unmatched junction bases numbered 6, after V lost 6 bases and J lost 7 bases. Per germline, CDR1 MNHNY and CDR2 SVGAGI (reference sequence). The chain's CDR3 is CASRSGTGFGYTF. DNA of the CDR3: TGTGCCAGCAGAAGCGGGACAGGGTTTGGCTACACCTTC.

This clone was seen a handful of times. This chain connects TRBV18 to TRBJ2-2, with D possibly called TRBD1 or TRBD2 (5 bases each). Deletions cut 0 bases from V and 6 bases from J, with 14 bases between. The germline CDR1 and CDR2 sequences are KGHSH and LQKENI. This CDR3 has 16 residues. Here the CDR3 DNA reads TGTGCCAGCTCACCACCGTGGGGGATCGGGCCCGGGGAGCTGTTTTTT. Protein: CASSPPWGIGPGELFF.

The DNA for the CDR3 is TGTGCCAGCACCTACGGGACAGTTGGAGAGCAGTACTTC. It translates to CASTYGTVGEQYF. The rearrangement links TRBV6-6 to TRBJ2-7, with 7 bases lining up with TRBD1. Germline CDR1 reads MNHNY; CDR2 reads SVGAGI (reference sequence). This CDR3 has 13 residues. With 7 bases clipped from V and 7 bases from J, the junction kept 10 bases outside the gene matches.

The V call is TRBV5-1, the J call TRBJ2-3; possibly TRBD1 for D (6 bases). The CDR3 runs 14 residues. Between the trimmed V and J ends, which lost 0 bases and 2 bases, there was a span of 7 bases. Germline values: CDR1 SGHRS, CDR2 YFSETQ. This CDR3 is CASSLGDNTDTQYF. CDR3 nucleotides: TGCGCCAGCAGCTTGGGGGACAACACAGATACGCAGTATTTT.

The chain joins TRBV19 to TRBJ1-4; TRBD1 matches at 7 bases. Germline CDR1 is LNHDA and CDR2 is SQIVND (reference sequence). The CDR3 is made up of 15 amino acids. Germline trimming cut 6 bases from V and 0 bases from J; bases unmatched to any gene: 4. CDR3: CASRPGTATNEKLFF. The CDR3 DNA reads TGTGCCAGTAGGCCAGGGACAGCAACTAATGAAAAACTGTTTTTT.